This T cell receptor beta chain stems from a study of lymphopenia after photon versus proton radiotherapy. Regarding the study as a whole: Larger post-nadir TCR diversity loss correlated inversely with survival in deceased patients. Under photons, naive T cells and diversity fell while effector/memory populations rose.

The CDR3 sequence is 17 residues long. Germline-derived CDR1 and CDR2 are SNHLY and FYNNEI. V lost 4 bases, J lost 0 bases, and 6 bases stayed unmatched. Of note for this clone: Its antigen is currently unknown.

Repertoires were generated with immunoSEQ multiplex PCR, while TCRdb's copy carries only in-frame clones and drops some. This table has roughly 5,000 clones, about 91% appearing once. The TCR sequence derives from a man older than 75 with cholangiocarcinoma. The chain carries TRBV2 and TRBJ2-3; 11 nucleotides agree with TRBD2. This specimen consisted of peripheral blood, obtained from a patient treated with photon-based radiotherapy. The CDR3 region is CASSAALAGGSTDTQYF. The CDR3 DNA follows: TGTGCCAGCAGTGCCGCGCTAGCGGGGGGTAGCACAGATACGCAGTATTTT.